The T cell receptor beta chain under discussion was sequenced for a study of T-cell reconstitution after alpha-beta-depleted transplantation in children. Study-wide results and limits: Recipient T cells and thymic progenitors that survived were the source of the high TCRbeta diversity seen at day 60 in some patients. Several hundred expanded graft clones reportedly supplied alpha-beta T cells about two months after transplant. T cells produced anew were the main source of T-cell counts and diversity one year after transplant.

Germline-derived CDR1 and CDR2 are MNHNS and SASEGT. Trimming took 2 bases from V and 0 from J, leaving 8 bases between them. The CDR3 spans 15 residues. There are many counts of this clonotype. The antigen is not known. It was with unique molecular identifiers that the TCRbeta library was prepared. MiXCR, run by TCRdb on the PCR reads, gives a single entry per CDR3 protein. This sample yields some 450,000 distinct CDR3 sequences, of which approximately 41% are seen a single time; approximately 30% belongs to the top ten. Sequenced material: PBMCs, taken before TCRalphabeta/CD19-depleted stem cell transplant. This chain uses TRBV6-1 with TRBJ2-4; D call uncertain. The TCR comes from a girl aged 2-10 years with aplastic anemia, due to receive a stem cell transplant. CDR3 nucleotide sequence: TGTGCCAGCAGTGAACACGTCCTAGCCAAAAACATTCAGTACTTC. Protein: CASSEHVLAKNIQYF.